A single sample is the source of the 21 T cell receptor beta chains below, sequenced in a study of blood T cell repertoires in COVID-19. The data were produced by immunoSEQ multiplex PCR, yet TCRdb's version contains in-frame clones alone and is incomplete. Of approximately 100,000 clones in the sample, roughly 83% were seen once. Material: peripheral blood. The receptors come from a woman aged 60 to 75 with acute or convalescent COVID-19.

This rearrangement joins TRBV19 to TRBJ1-1, with a tentative D call TRBD1 (6 bases). The CDR3 loop spans 13 amino acids. Germline V gene data show CDR1 as LNHDA and CDR2 as SQIVND (reference sequence). Trimming took 5 bases from V and 3 from J, leaving 10 bases between them. The CDR3 DNA reads TGTGCCAGTAGTGCGACAGGAGACACTGAAGCTTTCTTT. Its translation: CASSATGDTEAFF.

The V call is TRBV3-1 (or the pseudogene TRBV3-2), the J call TRBJ2-5; 14 nucleotides align to TRBD2. V lost 4 bases to trimming and J lost 1 base; unmatched junction nucleotides: 5. The germline gives CDR1 LGHDT, CDR2 YNNKEL (reference sequence). The length of the CDR3 is 17 residues. The CDR3 DNA is TGTGCCAGCAGCCTCGGACTAGCGGGGGGCCTCCAAGAGACCCAGTACTTC. This codes for CASSLGLAGGLQETQYF.

The gene calls are TRBV6-5 and TRBJ2-3, with 9 bases lining up with TRBD2. The CDR3 extends over 15 amino acids. Germline V gene lookup returns CDR1 MNHEY and CDR2 SVGAGI. V lost 7 bases and J lost 3; bases outside the gene matches: 8. The CDR3 DNA follows: TGTGCCAGCATTATAAGCGGGGGGCGAACAGATACGCAGTATTTT. Protein sequence: CASIISGGRTDTQYF.

The CDR3 loop is CASSEATGGVISNQPQHF. The CDR3 DNA is TGTGCCAGCAGTGAAGCGACGGGGGGGGTAATTTCCAATCAGCCCCAGCATTTT. The chain is built from TRBV6-1 and TRBJ1-5, with D possibly being TRBD1 (5 bases). CDR1 and CDR2 from the germline V gene are MNHNS and SASEGT. Trimming removed 0 bases at V and 3 bases at J, with 18 bases between. The CDR3 sequence is 18 residues long.

The chain links TRBV5-8 to TRBJ1-4, with D tentatively TRBD1 (6 bases). Germline V gene lookup returns CDR1 SGHTS and CDR2 YDEGEE. This CDR3 has 14 amino acids. V lost 6 bases and J lost 8, with 17 bases in between. The CDR3: CASKRGKGEEKLFF. CDR3 bases: TGTGCCAGCAAGCGGGGCAAGGGGGAGGAAAAACTGTTTTTT.

The rearrangement joins TRBV27 to TRBJ1-2; 7 bases are a match to TRBD1. This CDR3 spans 14 amino acids. The trim removed 2 bases at V and 6 bases at J, leaving 6 bases unmatched. Looked up from germline, CDR1 is MNHEY and CDR2 is SMNVEV (reference sequence). CDR3 loop: CASSLGDSLNGYTF. The CDR3 region has the DNA TGTGCCAGCAGTTTAGGGGACAGCTTGAATGGCTACACCTTC.

V and J are TRBV7-2 and TRBJ1-5; no firm D call. The CDR3 is made up of 15 amino acids. Looked up from germline, CDR1 is SGHTA and CDR2 is FQGNSA. The V end was cut by 1 base, the J end by 3 bases, with 10 bases between. In DNA form, the CDR3 reads TGTGCCAGCAGCTTAGAAGGCCAGGTCAATCAGCCCCAGCATTTT. It translates to CASSLEGQVNQPQHF.

This clone was counted once. V is TRBV19 and J is TRBJ1-1; no clear D. Germline CDR1 and CDR2: LNHDA and SQIVND (reference sequence). CDR3 length: 13 amino acids. V was trimmed by 8 bases and J by 4 bases, leaving 14 bases between them. CDR3 nucleotide sequence: TGTGCCAGTTCCTATCGGGGTAGCACTGAAGCTTTCTTT. It yields the protein CASSYRGSTEAFF. The variable domain in full, with the rest retrieved from reference TRBV19 and TRBJ1-1, is DGGITQSPKYLFRKEGQNVTLSCEQNLNHDAMYWYRQDPGQGLRLIYYSQIVNDFQKGDIAEGYSVSREKKESFPLTVTSAQKNPTAFYLCASSYRGSTEAFFGQGTRLTVV.

The rearrangement links TRBV28 to TRBJ1-2, with D maybe TRBD1 (5 bases). This CDR3 comprises 12 residues. Germline V gene sequence: CDR1 MDHEN, CDR2 SYDVKM. V shed 8 bases and J shed 8 bases, with 15 bases lying between them. For the CDR3, the DNA is TGTGCCAGCCAGACGGGACTGGGAGGCTACACCTTC. Protein sequence: CASQTGLGGYTF.

J is TRBJ2-3 and V is TRBV5-1; TRBD2 matches at 9 bases. V lost 0 bases and J lost 3; bases outside the gene matches: 11. The CDR3 length is 18 residues. Germline CDR1 SGHRS, CDR2 YFSETQ. Here the CDR3 DNA reads TGCGCCAGCAGCTTGGCTTTGCGGGGGGGCCTAGGTACAGATACGCAGTATTTT. Protein product: CASSLALRGGLGTDTQYF. The entire variable domain, with the rest obtained from reference TRBV5-1 and TRBJ2-3, is as follows: KAGVTQTPRYLIKTRGQQVTLSCSPISGHRSVSWYQQTPGQGLQFLFEYFSETQRNKGNFPGRFSGRQFSNSRSEMNVSTLELGDSALYLCASSLALRGGLGTDTQYFGPGTRLTVL.

The chain is built from TRBV19 and TRBJ2-1; 12 nucleotides agree with TRBD2. V lost 2 bases to trimming and J lost 7 bases; unmatched junction nucleotides: 6. The CDR3 covers 16 residues. Per the germline V gene, CDR1 is LNHDA and CDR2 is SQIVND (reference sequence). The CDR3 loop is CASSILLAGGWNEQFF. CDR3 DNA: TGTGCCAGTAGTATACTGCTAGCGGGGGGGTGGAATGAGCAGTTCTTC.

This rearrangement joins TRBV7-2 to TRBJ1-2, with 7 bases that match TRBD1. J was trimmed by 0 bases and V by 5 bases; bases with no gene match: 6. The germline V gene has CDR1 SGHTA and CDR2 FQGNSA. This CDR3 comprises 15 residues. The CDR3 DNA is TGTGCCAGCAGCCTCGGGACAGACACTAACTATGGCTACACCTTC. It codes for CASSLGTDTNYGYTF. Combining the CDR3 with reference TRBV7-2 and TRBJ1-2 gives the whole variable domain GAGVSQSPSNKVTEKGKDVELRCDPISGHTALYWYRQSLGQGLEFLIYFQGNSAPDKSGLPSDRFSAERTGGSVSTLTIQRTQQEDSAVYLCASSLGTDTNYGYTFGSGTRLTVV.

The chain employs TRBV6-4 and TRBJ2-2; 8 nucleotides line up with TRBD2. The ends lost 6 bases at V and 7 bases at J; junction bases unmatched: 7. There are 14 residues in the CDR3. The germline V gene has CDR1 MRHNA and CDR2 SNTAGT. CDR3 in amino acids: CASRRAGDHGELFF. Written as DNA, the CDR3 is TGTGCCAGCAGACGAGCGGGGGATCACGGGGAGCTGTTTTTT.

V and J are TRBV7-2 and TRBJ2-7; perhaps TRBD1 as D (6 bases). The CDR3 totals 14 residues. V was cut by 2 bases and J by 0 bases, with 8 bases left in between. Germline V lookup: CDR1 SGHTA, CDR2 FQGNSA. CDR3 residues: CASSLRQDSYEQYF. Written as DNA, the CDR3 is TGTGCCAGCAGCTTAAGACAGGACTCCTACGAGCAGTACTTC.

The CDR3, as DNA: TGTGCCAGCAGCTACCGGGACACCACCACGTATGGCTACACCTTC. Protein product: CASSYRDTTTYGYTF. The chain recombines TRBV7-9 with TRBJ1-2, with D possibly TRBD1 on 6 matching bases. In germline, CDR1 is SEHNR, CDR2 FQNEAQ (reference sequence). CDR3 length equals 15 residues. V dropped 4 bases and J dropped 5 bases, with 17 bases sitting between them.

The CDR3 here is CASSPLGLAGYNEQFF. The DNA of the CDR3 is TGTGCCAGCAGCCCTCTAGGACTAGCGGGGTACAATGAGCAGTTCTTC. The chain has TRBV6-2 or TRBV6-3 and TRBJ2-1, with 12 nucleotides matching TRBD2. Germline CDR1 MNHEY, CDR2 SVGEGT. The CDR3 is 16 residues long. The V and J ends lost 6 bases and 4 bases, in that order; junction bases with no gene match: 7.

This clone was seen a few times. The chain has TRBV18 and TRBJ2-5; TRBD1 might be the D (5 bases). The CDR3 contains 14 residues. Trimming removed 3 bases at V and 2 bases at J, with 10 bases between. In germline, CDR1 is KGHSH, CDR2 LQKENI. The CDR3 region is CASSPKTEQETQYF. The DNA for the CDR3 is TGTGCCAGCTCACCTAAGACAGAACAAGAGACCCAGTACTTC.

The chain employs TRBV5-1 and TRBJ2-3; 8 positions match TRBD1. Germline loops: CDR1 SGHRS, CDR2 YFSETQ. The junction had 1 base not matched to a gene; V was cut back by 5 bases and J by 2 bases. CDR3 length: 13 amino acids. CDR3 sequence: CASRTGVTDTQYF. Written as DNA, the CDR3 is TGCGCCAGCAGGACAGGGGTCACAGATACGCAGTATTTT.

The V gene is TRBV14, the J gene TRBJ1-2, with TRBD1 matching 9 bases. Germline lookup yields CDR1 SGHDN and CDR2 FVKESK. V gave up 2 bases and J gave up 7 bases; unmatched junction bases: 11. The CDR3 is 16 residues long. The chain's CDR3 is CASSQTPGTGRSGYTF. DNA of the CDR3: TGTGCCAGCAGCCAAACCCCCGGGACAGGGAGGTCTGGCTACACCTTC.

The chain couples TRBV5-5 to TRBJ2-3; TRBD2 matches at 12 bases. Germline V gene data show CDR1 as SGHKS and CDR2 as YYEKEE (reference sequence). Trimming took 3 bases from V and 0 from J; bases not matched to a gene: 5. This CDR3 contains 17 residues. The CDR3 region has the DNA TGTGCCAGCAGCTCGACTAGCGGGGGAACTAGCACAGATACGCAGTATTTT. It encodes CASSSTSGGTSTDTQYF.

The rearrangement links TRBV20-1 to TRBJ1-1; D remains ambiguous. The V end lost 1 base, the J end lost 7 bases, and 7 bases lay between the germline ends. Per the germline V gene, CDR1 is DFQATT and CDR2 is SNEGSKA (reference sequence). The CDR3 covers 11 residues. This chain's CDR3 is CSARVRGEAFF. In DNA form, the CDR3 reads TGCAGTGCTAGAGTTCGGGGTGAAGCTTTCTTT.